These 32 T cell receptor beta chains were sequenced from one sample in a study of CD4+ T cells in melanoma. TCRdb keeps only in-frame clones here, not all; method: immunoSEQ multiplex PCR. The table has roughly 16,000 clones, approximately 76% seen once; the top ten hold less than 15%. Sequenced material: cells from a culture (not recorded whether cultured in vitro). These receptor sequences come from a human donor with melanoma.

In its sample, this clone was seen a few times. This chain uses TRBV5-4 with TRBJ1-2, with 8 positions matching TRBD1. The CDR3 loop spans 17 amino acids. The V segment lost 4 bases and the J segment 4 bases; nucleotides outside the gene matches: 15. Germline CDR1 and CDR2: SGHNT and YYREEE (reference sequence). The DNA for the CDR3 is TGTGCCAGCAGCCTCGGACAGGGCGGTTTCGCAGTCTATGGCTACACCTTC. Amino acids: CASSLGQGGFAVYGYTF.

The CDR3 DNA reads TGTGCCACAAGACAGTACTTTCGCACTGAAGCTTTCTTT. It specifies CATRQYFRTEAFF. The chain recombines TRBV6-1 with TRBJ1-1, with D possibly matching TRBD1 (5 bases). The ends were cut back, 10 bases at V and 4 bases at J, with 16 bases in the middle. This CDR3 contains 13 residues. CDR1 is MNHNS and CDR2 is SASEGT in the germline V gene.

The J gene is TRBJ2-5, the V gene TRBV9; the D gene is possibly TRBD1 (5 bases). Germline CDR1 reads SGDLS; CDR2 reads YYNGEE. Trimming took off 3 bases at V and 8 bases at J, with 11 bases between the two ends. This CDR3 comprises 12 residues. The CDR3, as DNA: TGTGCCAGCAGCGACTTTTGGGGCACCCAGTACTTC. It codes for CASSDFWGTQYF. The full variable domain, in which reference TRBV9 and TRBJ2-5 provide the parts outside the CDR3, is DSGVTQTPKHLITATGQRVTLRCSPRSGDLSVYWYQQSLDQGLQFLIQYYNGEERAKGNILERFSAQQFPDLHSELNLSSLELGDSALYFCASSDFWGTQYFGPGTRLLVL.

This CDR3 reads CAVRDTSYEQYF. In DNA, the CDR3 is TGTGCCGTCCGGGACACCTCCTACGAGCAGTACTTC. The chain combines TRBV30 with TRBJ2-7; maybe TRBD1 (6 bases). CDR1 GTSNPN and CDR2 SVGIG come from the germline V gene (reference sequence). V lost 8 bases and J 0 bases, leaving 11 bases between the germline ends. This CDR3 comprises 12 residues.

The chain carries TRBV30 and TRBJ2-3; 7 nucleotides line up with TRBD1. Trimming removed 2 bases from V and 13 bases from J; junction bases left unmatched: 6. This CDR3 comprises 11 residues. The germline V gene has CDR1 GTSNPN and CDR2 SVGIG (reference sequence). CDR3 amino acids: CAWSLDRREYF. The DNA for the CDR3 is TGTGCCTGGAGTCTGGACAGGCGAGAGTATTTT.

The sample holds one count of this clone. The gene calls are TRBV4-1 and TRBJ2-7; TRBD2 agrees at 13 bases. Germline V gives CDR1 MGHRA, CDR2 YSYEKL. Germline trimming cut 4 bases from V and 7 bases from J; bases unmatched to any gene: 13. This CDR3 has 17 residues. The CDR3 spells CASSRFTGTSGEMEQYF. As DNA, the CDR3 is TGCGCCAGCAGCCGCTTTACCGGGACTAGCGGGGAAATGGAGCAGTACTTC.

This chain joins TRBV15 and TRBJ2-5; a possible D gene is TRBD1 (5 bases). Trimming removed 0 bases at V and 4 bases at J, with 18 bases between. Germline V lookup: CDR1 LNHNV, CDR2 YYDKDF (reference sequence). This CDR3 has 17 amino acids. CDR3 nucleotide sequence: TGTGCCACCAGCAGAGACAGGGCAGGATGGGGTGGAGAGACCCAGTACTTC. It specifies CATSRDRAGWGGETQYF.

The genes are TRBV15 and TRBJ2-7; 9 bases align to TRBD2. Germline-derived CDR1 and CDR2 are LNHNV and YYDKDF (reference sequence). The CDR3 consists of 21 residues. J gave up 3 bases and V 0 bases, and 21 bases lay outside the gene matches. CDR3 DNA: TGTGCCACCAGCAGAGATCTTCCCTGGGGACTGAGCGGGGGGACCTACTACGAGCAGTACTTC. Translated: CATSRDLPWGLSGGTYYEQYF.

The chain recombines TRBV7-8 with TRBJ2-2, with 15 bases matching TRBD2. The V segment lost 8 bases and the J segment 4 bases; nucleotides outside the gene matches: 5. Germline CDR1 is SGHVS and CDR2 is FQNEAQ. CDR3 length: 16 amino acids. The CDR3 region is CASCWTSGGVTGELFF. CDR3 in DNA: TGTGCCAGCTGCTGGACTAGCGGGGGGGTCACCGGGGAGCTGTTTTTT.

The genes are TRBV6-5 and TRBJ2-7, with 7 bases that match TRBD2. J was trimmed by 2 bases and V by 10 bases; bases with no gene match: 5. Germline V lookup: CDR1 MNHEY, CDR2 SVGAGI. The CDR3 spans 12 residues. As DNA, the CDR3 is TGTGCCAAAGAACTAGCGACCTACGAGCAGTACTTC. It yields the protein CAKELATYEQYF.

The chain has TRBV4-1 and TRBJ1-3; D perhaps matches TRBD1 (5 bases). Germline V gives CDR1 MGHRA, CDR2 YSYEKL. The CDR3 is made up of 18 amino acids. Trimming took off 1 base at V and 0 bases at J, with 16 bases between the two ends. CDR3 coding DNA: TGCGCCAGCAGCCAAGTCAGGGCTGGCCTATACTCTGGAAACACCATATATTTT. Amino acids: CASSQVRAGLYSGNTIYF.

The V and J genes are TRBV7-9 and TRBJ1-4; 7 bases are shared with TRBD1. CDR1 is SEHNR and CDR2 is FQNEAQ in the germline V gene (reference sequence). Germline trimming cut 4 bases from V and 8 bases from J; bases unmatched to any gene: 10. This CDR3 contains 15 residues. The CDR3 DNA is TGTGCCAGCAGCTCTAGGGGGCAGAGTCGGGAAAAACTGTTTTTT. It translates to CASSSRGQSREKLFF.

The chain recombines TRBV4-1 with TRBJ1-1; unclear D gene. Germline V gives CDR1 MGHRA, CDR2 YSYEKL. With 3 bases removed from V and 4 bases from J, the gap between germline ends came to 18 bases. This CDR3 has 16 residues. The CDR3 sequence is CASSQPRGGRTTEAFF. CDR3 DNA sequence: TGCGCCAGCAGCCAGCCCCGTGGAGGGAGGACCACTGAAGCTTTCTTT.

The chain couples TRBV6-1 to TRBJ2-5; the match to TRBD1 covers 10 bases. CDR3 length equals 14 residues. The V segment lost 5 bases and the J segment 5 bases; nucleotides outside the gene matches: 5. Germline CDR1 reads MNHNS; CDR2 reads SASEGT. The CDR3 loop reads CASSRQGAWETQYF. CDR3 nucleotide sequence: TGTGCCAGCAGTCGACAGGGGGCCTGGGAGACCCAGTACTTC.

This clone was observed a few times. The gene calls are TRBV5-6 and TRBJ1-3; 8 bases line up with TRBD1. J lost 5 bases, V lost 1 base, and 5 bases had no gene match. CDR3 length: 15 amino acids. Germline-derived CDR1 and CDR2 are SGHDT and YYEEEE. The CDR3 spells CASSLYGQGRNTIYF. In DNA form, the CDR3 reads TGTGCCAGCAGCTTGTATGGACAGGGACGAAACACCATATATTTT.

The CDR3 reads CASSEEQGAYNEQFF. CDR3 DNA sequence: TGTGCCAGCAGTGAGGAGCAGGGGGCGTACAATGAGCAGTTCTTC. The chain is built from TRBV2 and TRBJ2-1; 8 bases agree with TRBD1. The CDR3 sequence is 15 residues long. Germline CDR1 reads SNHLY; CDR2 reads FYNNEI. V shed 3 bases, J shed 4 bases, and the junction held 5 bases outside the gene matches.

The chain recombines TRBV5-1 with TRBJ2-3; 12 nucleotides align to TRBD2. The germline V gene encodes CDR1 SGHRS and CDR2 YFSETQ. Trimming removed 1 base from V and 3 bases from J; junction bases left unmatched: 9. The CDR3 sequence is 18 residues long. CDR3 nucleotide sequence: TGCGCCAGCAGCTTGCGGCCCGCTAGCGGGGGGGTTACAGATACGCAGTATTTT. It specifies CASSLRPASGGVTDTQYF. Full variable domain (missing parts from reference TRBV5-1 and TRBJ2-3): KAGVTQTPRYLIKTRGQQVTLSCSPISGHRSVSWYQQTPGQGLQFLFEYFSETQRNKGNFPGRFSGRQFSNSRSEMNVSTLELGDSALYLCASSLRPASGGVTDTQYFGPGTRLTVL.

This clone was counted between two and nine times. This sequence joins TRBV18 and TRBJ2-7; maybe TRBD2 (7 bases). The CDR3 has 14 residues. Trimming stripped 5 bases from V and 4 bases from J, with 15 bases between. Germline-derived CDR1 and CDR2 are KGHSH and LQKENI. CDR3 sequence: CASSEAGTTYEQYF. For the CDR3, the DNA is TGTGCCAGCTCAGAAGCGGGGACAACTTACGAGCAGTACTTC.

The CDR3 sequence is CASSQGAGSNEKLFF. The DNA for the CDR3 is TGCGCCAGCAGCCAAGGGGCAGGTTCTAATGAAAAACTGTTTTTT. The rearrangement uses TRBV4-1 and TRBJ1-4; D unclear. V lost 1 base to trimming and J lost 3 bases, with 9 bases between them. The CDR3 length is 15 residues. Germline V gene data show CDR1 as MGHRA and CDR2 as YSYEKL.

The chain has TRBV2 and TRBJ1-6; possible D gene TRBD1, 5 bases. The CDR3 has 16 residues. The germline V gene encodes CDR1 SNHLY and CDR2 FYNNEI. Trimming pared 3 bases from V and 1 base from J, leaving 10 bases between. The CDR3 sequence is CASSDRAQSYNSPLHF. CDR3 DNA sequence: TGTGCCAGCAGTGACAGGGCTCAGTCCTATAATTCACCCCTCCACTTT.

V and J are TRBV4-1 and TRBJ2-4; 9 bases agree with TRBD1. Germline V gene data show CDR1 as MGHRA and CDR2 as YSYEKL. This CDR3 contains 16 residues. The J segment lost 2 bases and the V segment lost 4 bases, leaving 6 bases of the junction unmatched. The CDR3 spells CASSLGTGRTKNIQYF. CDR3 nucleotide sequence: TGCGCCAGCAGCCTTGGGACAGGGCGTACCAAAAACATTCAGTACTTC.

This sequence joins TRBV18 and TRBJ1-4; weak D call: TRBD1 (5 bases). The CDR3 is made up of 14 amino acids. Germline CDR1 and CDR2: KGHSH and LQKENI. The V gene lost 6 bases and the J gene lost 8 bases, with 16 bases spanning the gap. The CDR3 nucleotides read TGTGCCAGCTCGCTAAGGACATGGAAAGAAAAACTGTTTTTT. Its translation: CASSLRTWKEKLFF.

The CDR3 region has the DNA TGTGCCAGCAGTGGGGGGGGGCAGAAAAACATTCAGTACTTC. Residues: CASSGGGQKNIQYF. The rearrangement joins TRBV6-1 to TRBJ2-4; D perhaps matches TRBD2 (7 bases). V dropped 4 bases and J dropped 4 bases, with 11 bases sitting between them. CDR3 size: 14 residues. Germline assignment: CDR1 MNHNS and CDR2 SASEGT.

The count of this clone is one. The rearrangement uses TRBV6-5 and TRBJ1-1; D uncertain. The CDR3 is 14 amino acids. Germline CDR1 MNHEY, CDR2 SVGAGI. Trimming removed 0 bases at V and 7 bases at J, with 12 bases between. The CDR3 spells CASSYSVPRGEAFF. CDR3 nucleotides: TGTGCCAGCAGTTACTCGGTCCCCCGGGGTGAAGCTTTCTTT.

This chain connects TRBV14 to TRBJ2-3; 8 bases align to TRBD1. The CDR3 extends over 15 amino acids. Per the germline V gene, CDR1 is SGHDN and CDR2 is FVKESK. Trimming removed 3 bases from V and 8 bases from J; junction bases left unmatched: 10. CDR3 DNA sequence: TGTGCCAGCAGCCAGGGACAGGCGGGACCAGGTACGCAGTATTTT. This sequence encodes CASSQGQAGPGTQYF.

This chain joins TRBV18 and TRBJ2-5; 8 bases are a match to TRBD2. The V gene's germline CDR1 is KGHSH and CDR2 LQKENI. V was pared by 2 bases and J by 0 bases, with 2 bases of the junction left unmatched. The CDR3 totals 15 residues. CDR3 DNA: TGTGCCAGCTCACCAAGACTAGCGTACCAAGAGACCCAGTACTTC. It specifies CASSPRLAYQETQYF.

The chain carries TRBV19 and TRBJ1-2, with D unresolved. This CDR3 comprises 13 residues. V was cut by 7 bases and J by 5 bases, with 14 bases left in between. Germline CDR1 is LNHDA and CDR2 is SQIVND (reference sequence). This chain's CDR3 is CASTGPQGYGYTF. DNA for the CDR3: TGTGCCAGTACTGGGCCCCAAGGGTATGGCTACACCTTC.

This chain uses TRBV11-2 with TRBJ2-3; 9 bases map to TRBD1. With V trimmed by 1 base and J by 2 bases, 1 base remained unmatched. The CDR3 runs 15 residues. The germline V gene has CDR1 SGHAT and CDR2 FQNNGV. DNA for the CDR3: TGTGCCAGCAGCTTAGGGGACAGGGACACAGATACGCAGTATTTT. It codes for CASSLGDRDTDTQYF.

Notes on this clone: The sample contains more than one DNA sequence encoding this CDR3. V gene TRBV29-1 combines with J gene TRBJ2-2; maybe TRBD2 (6 bases). Trimming took off 4 bases at V and 3 bases at J, with 12 bases between the two ends. Per germline, CDR1 SQVTM and CDR2 ANQGSEA. The CDR3 covers 14 residues. The CDR3 sequence is CSVAGTGDTGELFF. The CDR3 DNA follows: TGCAGCGTTGCGGGGACGGGAGACACCGGGGAGCTGTTTTTT.

The chain employs TRBV10-3 and TRBJ2-7; 7 positions agree with TRBD1. The CDR3 loop spans 14 amino acids. Per the germline V gene, CDR1 is ENHRY and CDR2 is SYGVKD. With 6 bases clipped from V and 3 bases from J, the junction kept 8 bases outside the gene matches. Here the CDR3 reads CAISRQGTYYEQYF. The CDR3, as DNA: TGTGCCATCAGCAGACAGGGAACCTACTACGAGCAGTACTTC.

The chain has TRBV6-6 and TRBJ1-3; D gene unclear. This CDR3 is 12 amino acids long. CDR1 and CDR2 (germline): MNHNY, SVGAGI (reference sequence). Written as DNA, the CDR3 is TGTGGGGTGGGGTTTTCTGGAAACACCATATATTTT. Translating gives CGVGFSGNTIYF.

The chain is built from TRBV19 and TRBJ1-4; D not certain. V was shortened by 7 bases and J by 3 bases, with 12 bases between the two germline ends. This CDR3 is built from 14 residues. Germline-derived CDR1 and CDR2 are LNHDA and SQIVND (reference sequence). The CDR3 DNA follows: TGTGCCAGTAAATCAGGCGACTCTAATGAAAAACTGTTTTTT. Its protein is CASKSGDSNEKLFF. Drawing the rest from reference TRBV19 and TRBJ1-4, the complete variable domain is DGGITQSPKYLFRKEGQNVTLSCEQNLNHDAMYWYRQDPGQGLRLIYYSQIVNDFQKGDIAEGYSVSREKKESFPLTVTSAQKNPTAFYLCASKSGDSNEKLFFGSGTQLSVL.